A single sample is the source of the 10 T cell receptor beta chains below, sequenced in a study of cytotoxic CD8 clonotypes in ibrutinib-treated CLL. The method was immunoSEQ multiplex PCR; TCRdb's version includes in-frame clones alone and lacks a portion of them. The sample includes approximately 120,000 clones, under 70% of them seen just once. Sample: PBMCs, taken after 24 months of ibrutinib treatment. The source of these receptors is a human donor with chronic lymphocytic leukemia.

V gene TRBV6-1 combines with J gene TRBJ2-7, with 8 bases lining up with TRBD1. The V and J ends lost 10 bases and 7 bases, in that order; junction bases with no gene match: 6. CDR1 and CDR2 from the germline V gene are MNHNS and SASEGT. This CDR3 has 11 amino acids. Here the CDR3 reads CATQGAGEQYF. Written as DNA, the CDR3 is TGTGCCACCCAGGGGGCAGGGGAGCAGTACTTC.

The rearrangement links TRBV10-2 to TRBJ1-6; the match to TRBD1 covers 8 bases. Germline CDR1 reads WSHSY; CDR2 reads SAAADI. Germline trimming cut 4 bases from V and 0 bases from J; bases unmatched to any gene: 5. CDR3 length: 17 amino acids. Written as DNA, the CDR3 is TGCGCCAGCAGTGTGGGACAGGTCGGCTCCTATAATTCACCCCTCCACTTT. Residues: CASSVGQVGSYNSPLHF.

By share of the sample, this clone is medium-sized (0.01 to 0.1%). In DNA form, the CDR3 reads TGCAGTGTCTGGGAGAACACTGAAGCTTTCTTT. It specifies CSVWENTEAFF. The chain is built from TRBV29-1 and TRBJ1-1, with D unclear. There are 11 residues in the CDR3. Germline CDR1 is SQVTM and CDR2 is ANQGSEA.

The chain recombines TRBV30 with TRBJ2-5; the D gene is possibly TRBD2 (6 bases). This CDR3 spans 13 amino acids. Looked up from germline, CDR1 is GTSNPN and CDR2 is SVGIG (reference sequence). V was shortened by 2 bases and J by 5 bases, with 12 bases between the two germline ends. Here the CDR3 DNA reads TGTGCCTGGAGTCGGGGGATTGGCGAGACCCAGTACTTC. Amino acid sequence: CAWSRGIGETQYF.

The rearrangement joins TRBV5-6 to TRBJ1-2, with a weak D call TRBD1 (6 bases). This CDR3 comprises 18 residues. Trimming took 0 bases from V and 3 from J, leaving 21 bases between them. Per the germline V gene, CDR1 is SGHDT and CDR2 is YYEEEE. The CDR3 region has the DNA TGTGCCAGCAGCTTGGTGGGTGGGCTCAGGGGCGATTACTATGGCTACACCTTC. Translated: CASSLVGGLRGDYYGYTF.

The chain couples TRBV27 to TRBJ2-5; 8 bases line up with TRBD1. Germline CDR1 and CDR2: MNHEY and SMNVEV (reference sequence). This CDR3 region has 14 residues. With 2 bases clipped from V and 4 bases from J, the junction kept 3 bases outside the gene matches. As DNA, the CDR3 is TGTGCCAGCAGTTTACTTGGACAGGGAGAGACCCAGTACTTC. This translates into CASSLLGQGETQYF.

The V gene is TRBV28, the J gene TRBJ1-2, with 7 nucleotides matching TRBD1. Germline CDR1 and CDR2: MDHEN and SYDVKM. The CDR3 has 15 residues. J lost 7 bases, V lost 3 bases, and 11 bases had no gene match. The CDR3 DNA reads TGTGCCAGCAGTTTCTCCGGACAGGCGCTGGGTGGCTACACCTTC. Its translation: CASSFSGQALGGYTF.

The chain combines TRBV28 with TRBJ1-2; 7 positions match TRBD1. V was clipped by 5 bases and J by 5 bases; unmatched bases: 5. Per germline, CDR1 MDHEN and CDR2 SYDVKM. This CDR3 is 13 amino acids long. CDR3 sequence (DNA): TGTGCCAGCAGTGAAGGGACAGTATATGGCTACACCTTC. Amino acids: CASSEGTVYGYTF.

This sequence joins TRBV30 and TRBJ1-3; D not resolved. CDR1 GTSNPN and CDR2 SVGIG come from the germline V gene (reference sequence). V gave up 4 bases and J gave up 0 bases, with 7 bases separating them. The CDR3 has 13 amino acids. The CDR3 bases are TGTGCCTGGACCCCAGGCTCTGGAAACACCATATATTTT. Protein product: CAWTPGSGNTIYF.

The genes are TRBV9 and TRBJ1-3; the D is unclear. Germline lookup yields CDR1 SGDLS and CDR2 YYNGEE. Trimming pared 0 bases from V and 0 bases from J, leaving 16 bases between. CDR3 length: 18 amino acids. CDR3 bases: TGTGCCAGCAGCGTAGATGCCGGAGTGTTCTCCTCTGGAAACACCATATATTTT. Translating it yields CASSVDAGVFSSGNTIYF.